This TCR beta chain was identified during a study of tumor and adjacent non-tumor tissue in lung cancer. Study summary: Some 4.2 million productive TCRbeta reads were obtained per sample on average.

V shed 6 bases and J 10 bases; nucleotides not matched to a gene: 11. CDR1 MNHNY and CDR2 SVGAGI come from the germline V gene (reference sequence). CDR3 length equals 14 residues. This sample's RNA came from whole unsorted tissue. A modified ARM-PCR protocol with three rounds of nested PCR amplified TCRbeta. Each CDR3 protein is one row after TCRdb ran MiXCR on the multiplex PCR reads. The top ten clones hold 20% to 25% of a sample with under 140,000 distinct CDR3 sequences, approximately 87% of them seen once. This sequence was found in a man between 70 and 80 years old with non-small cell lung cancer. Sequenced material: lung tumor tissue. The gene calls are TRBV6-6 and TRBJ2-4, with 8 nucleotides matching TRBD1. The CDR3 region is CASRGTGAKHIQYF. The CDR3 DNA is TGTGCCAGCAGGGGGACAGGAGCCAAACATATTCAGTACTTC.